These T cell receptor beta chains were read from a single sample in a study of blood T cell repertoires in COVID-19. Repertoires were generated with immunoSEQ multiplex PCR, while TCRdb's copy carries only in-frame clones and drops some. The sample consists of under 350,000 clones, approximately 86% of them appearing once. Sequenced: PBMCs or T cells enriched from blood (not recorded which). These receptors all stem from a woman aged 40 to 55 with acute COVID-19. Each CDR3 is given with its conserved first and last residue. The order of the fields is clone size, D gene, J gene, V gene, CDR3 protein, CDR3 DNA. The D gene is left open where the match is weak. Some rows have no size entry. The others give once, few or many, or a class for an expanded clone.

size: NA
D: TRBD1
J: TRBJ2-1
V: TRBV7-2
CDR3: CASSLRQGALWNEQFF
DNA: TGTGCCAGCAGCTTACGACAGGGGGCGTTGTGGAATGAGCAGTTCTTC

size: NA
D: TRBD1
J: TRBJ1-2
V: TRBV10-3
CDR3: CAIRGDRDNYGYTF
DNA: TGTGCCATCAGGGGGGACAGGGACAACTATGGCTACACCTTC

size: once
D: NA
J: TRBJ2-1
V: TRBV20-1
CDR3: CSAARDNEQFF
DNA: TGCAGTGCGGCGAGGGACAATGAGCAGTTCTTC

size: NA
D: NA
J: TRBJ2-1
V: TRBV7-2
CDR3: CASSLAGLRNNEQFF
DNA: TGTGCCAGCAGCTTAGCGGGGCTCAGAAACAATGAGCAGTTCTTC

size: NA
D: TRBD2
J: TRBJ2-1
V: TRBV9
CDR3: CASSFASGSNNEQFF
DNA: TGTGCCAGCAGCTTCGCTAGCGGGAGTAACAATGAGCAGTTCTTC

size: NA
D: TRBD1
J: TRBJ2-2
V: TRBV18
CDR3: CASSHRDRATGELFF
DNA: TGTGCCAGCTCACACCGGGACAGAGCCACCGGGGAGCTGTTTTTT

size: NA
D: TRBD2
J: TRBJ2-1
V: TRBV9
CDR3: CASSASGGGHNEQFF
DNA: TGTGCCAGCAGCGCTTCGGGAGGGGGACACAATGAGCAGTTCTTC

size: NA
D: TRBD2
J: TRBJ2-3
V: TRBV5-4
CDR3: CASSLDSGRLTDTQYF
DNA: TGTGCCAGCAGCTTGGACAGCGGGAGACTCACAGATACGCAGTATTTT

size: NA
D: NA
J: TRBJ1-1
V: TRBV20-1
CDR3: CSARDGQQAFF
DNA: TGCAGTGCCAGGGATGGACAGCAAGCTTTCTTT

size: NA
D: NA
J: TRBJ2-7
V: TRBV6-2/TRBV6-3
CDR3: CASSYTRQAQSSYEQYF
DNA: TGTGCCAGCAGTTACACCCGACAGGCACAAAGCTCCTACGAGCAGTACTTC

size: few
D: TRBD1
J: TRBJ1-2
V: TRBV7-9
CDR3: CARRTGKSYPDGYTF
DNA: TGTGCCAGGAGGACAGGGAAGTCGTACCCCGATGGCTACACCTTC

size: NA
D: NA
J: TRBJ1-1
V: TRBV29-1
CDR3: CSVRTALNTEAFF
DNA: TGCAGCGTTCGGACAGCGTTGAACACTGAAGCTTTCTTT

size: NA
D: NA
J: TRBJ1-5
V: TRBV28
CDR3: CASSSGQLINQPQHF
DNA: TGTGCCAGCAGTTCCGGACAGCTCATCAATCAGCCCCAGCATTTT

size: NA
D: NA
J: TRBJ1-1
V: TRBV6-2/TRBV6-3
CDR3: CASSYNRGGNPTATEAFF
DNA: TGTGCCAGCAGTTACAATAGGGGGGGGAACCCCACTGCCACTGAAGCTTTCTTT

size: NA
D: NA
J: TRBJ1-6
V: TRBV21-1
CDR3: CASSKGAKSSPLHF
DNA: TGTGCCAGCAGCAAAGGGGCCAAGTCTTCACCCCTCCACTTT

size: NA
D: TRBD1
J: TRBJ2-7
V: TRBV7-9
CDR3: CASSLGMGTGGFSYEQYF
DNA: TGTGCCAGCAGCTTAGGGATGGGGACAGGGGGCTTCTCCTACGAGCAGTACTTC

size: NA
D: TRBD2
J: TRBJ2-7
V: TRBV7-9
CDR3: CASSWTSGGIYEQYF
DNA: TGTGCCAGCAGCTGGACTAGCGGGGGAATCTACGAGCAGTACTTC